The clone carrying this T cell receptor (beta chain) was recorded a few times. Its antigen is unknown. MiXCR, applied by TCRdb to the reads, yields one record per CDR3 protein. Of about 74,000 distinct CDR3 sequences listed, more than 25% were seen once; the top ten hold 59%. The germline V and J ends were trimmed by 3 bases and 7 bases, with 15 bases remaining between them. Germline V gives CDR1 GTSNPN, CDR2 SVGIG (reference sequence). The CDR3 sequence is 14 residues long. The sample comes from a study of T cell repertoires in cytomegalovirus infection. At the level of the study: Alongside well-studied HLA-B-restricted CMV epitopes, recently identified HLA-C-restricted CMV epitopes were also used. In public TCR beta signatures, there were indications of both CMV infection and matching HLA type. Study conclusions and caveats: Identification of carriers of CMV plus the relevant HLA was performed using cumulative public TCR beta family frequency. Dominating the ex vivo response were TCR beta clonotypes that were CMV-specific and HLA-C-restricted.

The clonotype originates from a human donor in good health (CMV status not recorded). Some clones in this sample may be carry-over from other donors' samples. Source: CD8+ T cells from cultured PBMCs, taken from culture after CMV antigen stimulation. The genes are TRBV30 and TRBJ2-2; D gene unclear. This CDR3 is CAWRGVFVGGELFF. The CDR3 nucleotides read TGTGCCTGGAGAGGCGTCTTTGTCGGCGGGGAGCTGTTTTTT.